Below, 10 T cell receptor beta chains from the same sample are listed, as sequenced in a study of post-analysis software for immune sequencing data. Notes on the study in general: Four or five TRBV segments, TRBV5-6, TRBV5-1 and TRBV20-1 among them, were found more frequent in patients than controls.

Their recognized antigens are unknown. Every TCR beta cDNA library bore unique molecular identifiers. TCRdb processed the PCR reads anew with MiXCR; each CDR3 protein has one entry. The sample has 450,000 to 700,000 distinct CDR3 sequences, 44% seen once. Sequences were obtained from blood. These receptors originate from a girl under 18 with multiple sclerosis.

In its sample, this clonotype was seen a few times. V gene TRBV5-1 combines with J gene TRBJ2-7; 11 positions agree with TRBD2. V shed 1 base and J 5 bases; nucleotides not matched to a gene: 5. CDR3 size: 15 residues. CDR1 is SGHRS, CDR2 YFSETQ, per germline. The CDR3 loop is CASSLKLAGVNEQYF. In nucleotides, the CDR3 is TGCGCCAGCAGCTTGAAACTAGCGGGGGTTAACGAGCAGTACTTC.

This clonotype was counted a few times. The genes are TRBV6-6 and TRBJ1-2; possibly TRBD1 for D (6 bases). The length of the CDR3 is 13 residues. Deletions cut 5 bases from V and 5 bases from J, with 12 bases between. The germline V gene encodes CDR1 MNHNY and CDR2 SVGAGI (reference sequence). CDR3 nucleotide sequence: TGTGCCAGCAGTACAGACAGGTCTTATGGCTACACCTTC. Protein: CASSTDRSYGYTF.

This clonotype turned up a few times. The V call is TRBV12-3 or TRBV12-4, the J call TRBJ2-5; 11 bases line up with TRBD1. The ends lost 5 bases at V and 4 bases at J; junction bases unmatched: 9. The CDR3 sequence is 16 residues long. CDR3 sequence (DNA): TGTGCCAGCAGTGGGGTGGGACAGGGGGTTATAGAGACCCAGTACTTC. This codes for CASSGVGQGVIETQYF.

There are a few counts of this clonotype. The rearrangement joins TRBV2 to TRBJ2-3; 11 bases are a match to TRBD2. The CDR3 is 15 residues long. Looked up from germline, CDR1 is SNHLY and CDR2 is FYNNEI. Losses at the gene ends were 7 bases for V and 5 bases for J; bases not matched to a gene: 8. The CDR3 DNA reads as TGTGCCAGCACCGGGAGTAGCGGGGGGGGAGATACGCAGTATTTT. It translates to CASTGSSGGGDTQYF.

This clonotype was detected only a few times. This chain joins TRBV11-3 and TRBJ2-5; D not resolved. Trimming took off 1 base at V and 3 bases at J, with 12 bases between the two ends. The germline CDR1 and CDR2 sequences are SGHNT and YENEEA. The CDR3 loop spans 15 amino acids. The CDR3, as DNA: TGTGCCAGCAGCTTAGGTCTGGGTACAGAAGAGACCCAGTACTTC. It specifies CASSLGLGTEETQYF.

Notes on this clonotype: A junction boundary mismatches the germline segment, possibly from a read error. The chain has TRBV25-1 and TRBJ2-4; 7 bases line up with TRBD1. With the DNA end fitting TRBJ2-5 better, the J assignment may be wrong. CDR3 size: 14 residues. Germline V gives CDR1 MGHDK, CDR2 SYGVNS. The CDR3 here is CASRESGGRETQYF. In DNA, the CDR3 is TGTGCCAGCAGGGAATCAGGGGGAAGAGAGACCCAGTACTTC.

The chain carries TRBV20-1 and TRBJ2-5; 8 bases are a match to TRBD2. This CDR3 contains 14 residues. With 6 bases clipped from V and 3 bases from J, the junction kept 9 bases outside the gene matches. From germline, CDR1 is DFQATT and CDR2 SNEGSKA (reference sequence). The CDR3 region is CSAQGTRTKETQYF. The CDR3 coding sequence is TGCAGTGCCCAGGGGACTAGGACTAAAGAGACCCAGTACTTC.

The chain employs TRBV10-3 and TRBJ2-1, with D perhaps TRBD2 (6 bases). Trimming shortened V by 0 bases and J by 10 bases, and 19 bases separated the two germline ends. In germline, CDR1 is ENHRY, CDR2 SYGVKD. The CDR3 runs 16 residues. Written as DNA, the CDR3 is TGTGCCATCAGTGAGTCGAGAGGGGTCGGGAGAGGAGAGCAGTTCTTC. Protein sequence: CAISESRGVGRGEQFF.

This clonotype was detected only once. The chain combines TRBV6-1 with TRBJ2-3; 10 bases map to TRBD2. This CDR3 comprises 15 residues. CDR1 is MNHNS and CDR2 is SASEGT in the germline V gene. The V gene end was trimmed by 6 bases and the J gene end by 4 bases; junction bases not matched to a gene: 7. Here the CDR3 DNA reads TGTGCCAGCAGCCACAGCGGGGGGGTGTCAGATACGCAGTATTTT. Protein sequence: CASSHSGGVSDTQYF.

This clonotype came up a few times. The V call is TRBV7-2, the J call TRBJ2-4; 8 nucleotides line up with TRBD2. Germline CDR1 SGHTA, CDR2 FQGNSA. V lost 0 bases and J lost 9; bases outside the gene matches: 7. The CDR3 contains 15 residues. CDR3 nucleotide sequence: TGTGCCAGCAGCTTAGCGCCGGGACTAGAACGCATTCAGTACTTC. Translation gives CASSLAPGLERIQYF.